This T cell receptor beta chain was recorded in a study of blood T cells in healthy people across ages. A remark on this clonotype: An end of the junction differs from the germline gene, which may be a read error.

The authors ran a second PCR of roughly 6 to 11 cycles using a sample-barcoded 5' primer and a J-beta primer mix. MiXCR, applied by TCRdb to the 5' RACE reads, yields one record per CDR3 protein. The sample lists about a million distinct CDR3 sequences, about 51% occurring once. This CDR3 has 14 residues. Germline loops: CDR1 SQVTM, CDR2 ANQGSEA. J is TRBJ2-7 and V is TRBV29-1, with 8 bases identical to TRBD2. This clonotype originated in a woman in her sixties in good health. The sequenced sample consisted of blood. The CDR3 nucleotides read TGCAGCGTTTGTGTTAGCGGGGTCTCCTACGAGCAGCACTTC. Amino acid sequence: CSVCVSGVSYEQHF.